These T cell receptor beta chains were read from a single sample in a study of cytomegalovirus exposure and HLA in healthy donors. Generated by immunoSEQ multiplex PCR, the TCRdb table keeps only in-frame clones and is missing some. In the table there are some 120,000 clones, roughly 9% of which are singletons. The specimen was PBMCs. The origin of the receptors is a middle-aged woman in good health and CMV-seropositive. Both conserved end residues are part of each CDR3. D genes are given only for firm matches. Rows give clone size only sometimes, using once, few, many, or a class for an expanded clone.

TRBV6-5,TRBJ2-2,TRBD1,few,TGTGCCAGCAGTTACACAGGGGGCGCCAATAACGGGGAGCTGTTTTTT,CASSYTGGANNGELFF
TRBV27,TRBJ1-1,NA,few,TGTGCCAGCAGTTTATACCAGGCGGGCACTGAAGCTTTCTTT,CASSLYQAGTEAFF
TRBV6-6,TRBJ1-2,NA,few,TGTGCCAGCAGTTACTCGAGTGAAGGACTCTATGGCTACACCTTC,CASSYSSEGLYGYTF
TRBV30,TRBJ2-7,NA,NA,TGTGCCTGGAGTGTAGTCCTAGCTTACGAGCAGTACTTC,CAWSVVLAYEQYF
TRBV7-2,TRBJ1-2,TRBD1,few,TGTGCCAGCAGTTCGGGACAGGGTCTCTATGGCTACACCTTC,CASSSGQGLYGYTF
TRBV7-9,TRBJ1-2,TRBD1,NA,TGTGCCAGCACTATCGGACAGGGATTGGGGGGCTACACCTTC,CASTIGQGLGGYTF
TRBV5-1,TRBJ2-7,TRBD1,NA,TGCGCCAGCAGCCCGCCGGGACAGGGTTTGTACGAGCAGTACTTC,CASSPPGQGLYEQYF
TRBV11-1,TRBJ1-1,NA,few,TGTGCCAGCAGCCCCCAGGGGCTGAGGAACACTGAAGCTTTCTTT,CASSPQGLRNTEAFF
TRBV5-4,TRBJ1-6,TRBD1,few,TGTGCCAGCAGTTCCGGGACAGGGGGTATTTCCTATAATTCACCCCTCCACTTT,CASSSGTGGISYNSPLHF
TRBV2,TRBJ2-3,NA,NA,TGTGCCAGCAGTCACCTTCGACTAACTAGCACAGATACGCAGTATTTT,CASSHLRLTSTDTQYF
TRBV18,TRBJ1-5,TRBD1,NA,TGTGCCAGCTCACCGACAGGGACCGACCCGCCCCAGCATTTT,CASSPTGTDPPQHF
TRBV2,TRBJ2-2,NA,few,TGTGCCAGCAGTTTCGGTGCCGGGGAGCTGTTTTTT,CASSFGAGELFF
TRBV5-1,TRBJ2-5,TRBD2,few,TGCGCCAGCAGCTTGTTTCCTAGCGGGGGACAAGAGACCCAGTACTTC,CASSLFPSGGQETQYF
TRBV27,TRBJ2-1,NA,few,TGTGCCAGCACCCCACAGGGCTACAATGAGCAGTTCTTC,CASTPQGYNEQFF
TRBV6-1,TRBJ2-1,TRBD2,few,TGTGCCATCGCGAAGGGAGGGAATGAGCAGTTCTTC,CAIAKGGNEQFF
TRBV5-1,TRBJ1-4,NA,NA,TGCGCCAGCAGCTCACAGGGTCGGGAAAAACTGTTTTTT,CASSSQGREKLFF
TRBV29-1,TRBJ2-7,NA,few,TGCAGCGCCTCAGGGGTCTCCTACGAGCAGTACTTC,CSASGVSYEQYF
TRBV5-1,TRBJ2-2,TRBD2,few,TGCGCCAGCAGCTTGTTGGCGGGGGGGTTTACCGGGGAGCTGTTTTTT,CASSLLAGGFTGELFF
TRBV7-9,TRBJ2-1,TRBD1,NA,TGTGCCAGCAGCTTAAGTGACAGGGACGATGAGCAGTTCTTC,CASSLSDRDDEQFF
TRBV5-1,TRBJ1-4,TRBD1,NA,TGCGCCAGCAGCCAGCCGGGACAGGGGCCGGGAGGACTGTTTTTT,CASSQPGQGPGGLFF
TRBV11-2,TRBJ2-1,TRBD2,NA,TGTGCCAGCAGCTTCGTCGGGTGGACTAGCGGGGGGGCAGAGCAGTTCTTC,CASSFVGWTSGGAEQFF
TRBV16,TRBJ2-7,TRBD1,few,TGTGCCAGCAGCCCAGAGGGGGCCCCGTTCTACGAGCAGTACTTC,CASSPEGAPFYEQYF
TRBV19,TRBJ2-7,TRBD1,NA,TGTGCCAGTAGTGGTCCCGGGACAGGGGAATACGAGCAGTACTTC,CASSGPGTGEYEQYF
TRBV9,TRBJ2-1,NA,few,TGTGCCAGCAGCGTAGGGAGTTACAATGAGCAGTTCTTC,CASSVGSYNEQFF
TRBV10-3,TRBJ1-3,NA,NA,TGTGCCATCAGTGAGACTACCGACAGGAGCTATGGAAACACCATATATTTT,CAISETTDRSYGNTIYF
TRBV7-3,TRBJ2-2,NA,NA,TGTGCCAGCAGCTTGGGGGCGACCGGGGAGCTGTTTTTT,CASSLGATGELFF
TRBV7-2,TRBJ2-7,NA,NA,TGTGCCAGCAGCTTGAAAGCAGTGAGCAGACAATACTCCTACGAGCAGTACTTC,CASSLKAVSRQYSYEQYF
TRBV7-2,TRBJ1-1,NA,few,TGTGCCAGCAGCTTAGGGACACTTAAGAACACTGAAGCTTTCTTT,CASSLGTLKNTEAFF
TRBV7-7,TRBJ2-1,NA,many,TGTGCCAGCAGCCGAGGAGTACAGGGTAACAATGAGCAGTTCTTC,CASSRGVQGNNEQFF
TRBV18,TRBJ1-1,TRBD1,NA,TGTGCCAGCTCACCCAGGGCAGGGGGCATGAACACTGAAGCTTTCTTT,CASSPRAGGMNTEAFF
TRBV5-1,TRBJ2-3,NA,few,TGCGCCAGCAGCTTGGCCGGGGGACTTAGCACAGATACGCAGTATTTT,CASSLAGGLSTDTQYF
TRBV19,TRBJ1-5,NA,NA,TGTGCCAGTAGTCCCCCAATCCAGAATCAGCCCCAGCATTTT,CASSPPIQNQPQHF
TRBV6-5,TRBJ2-2,TRBD1,few,TGTGCCAGCAGTCGGGACAGGGTGGCCGGGGAGCTGTTTTTT,CASSRDRVAGELFF
TRBV6-6,TRBJ2-3,TRBD2,NA,TGTGCCAGCAGTGGGGATAGCGGGGTATCCTCAGATACGCAGTATTTT,CASSGDSGVSSDTQYF
TRBV29-1,TRBJ2-2,TRBD1,few,TGCAGCGTAGACAGGACAGGGGACTACACCGGGGAGCTGTTTTTT,CSVDRTGDYTGELFF
TRBV6-1,TRBJ1-2,NA,NA,TGTGCCAGCAGAAAAACAGGGACCTATGGCTACACCTTC,CASRKTGTYGYTF
TRBV4-1,TRBJ2-2,NA,few,TGCGCCAGCAGCCGGGACACTAACACCGGGGAGCTGTTTTTT,CASSRDTNTGELFF
TRBV7-8,TRBJ1-2,TRBD1,few,TGTGCCATCTCAGGAGGGGGCGACAGGGGGGTTGGCTACACCTTC,CAISGGGDRGVGYTF
TRBV4-1,TRBJ1-5,NA,NA,TGCGCCAGCAGCCACGAGGTCGTTAGCAATCAGCCCCAGCATTTT,CASSHEVVSNQPQHF
TRBV7-2,TRBJ1-2,TRBD1,few,TGTGCCAGCAGCTTAGGGGACAGCCTCTATGGCTACACCTTC,CASSLGDSLYGYTF
TRBV6-5,TRBJ2-5,TRBD1,few,TGTGCCAGCGGGGGACAGGGGCAAGAGACCCAGTACTTC,CASGGQGQETQYF
TRBV11-2,TRBJ1-1,TRBD1,few,TGTGCCAGCAGCGTCACAGGGGGCAGAACTGAAGCTTTCTTT,CASSVTGGRTEAFF
TRBV19,TRBJ1-6,NA,few,TGTGCCAGTAGCTTCTTAACAGGGAACCGCGGGAATTCACCCCTCCACTTT,CASSFLTGNRGNSPLHF
TRBV9,TRBJ1-1,NA,few,TGTGCCAGCAGCGTAGAGCCGATGAACACTGAAGCTTTCTTT,CASSVEPMNTEAFF
TRBV5-1,TRBJ2-1,TRBD2,NA,TGCGCCAGCAGCTTGGCGGGGGGGTATGAGCAGTTCTTC,CASSLAGGYEQFF
TRBV5-4,TRBJ2-5,TRBD1,NA,TGTGCCAGCAGCCATGGGACAGGGGGCCTGGAGACCCAGTACTTC,CASSHGTGGLETQYF
TRBV4-1,TRBJ1-1,NA,few,TGCGCCAGCAGCCAAGATGGAACGGGAGACACTGAAGCTTTCTTT,CASSQDGTGDTEAFF
TRBV18,TRBJ1-6,TRBD1,NA,TGTGCCAGCTCAGCTGGACAGGGGGCCCATTCACCCCTCCACTTT,CASSAGQGAHSPLHF